This T cell receptor beta chain was recovered during a study of blood T cells in healthy people across ages. Investigators took ten milliliters of peripheral blood from every donor. Per individual sample, total RNA of at least 5 micrograms was extracted. Study-wide points: Samples with more naive T cells showed higher observed beta diversity. Possibly, changes in expanded clonotypes were confounded because donor CMV status was unknown.

On this clonotype itself: Its matching antigen is unknown.

Primed by a sample-barcoded 5' primer and a J-beta primer mix, a second PCR proceeded for about 6 to 12 cycles. TCRdb re-called the 5' RACE reads through MiXCR, storing one row per CDR3 protein. This table has about 780,000 distinct CDR3 sequences, 35% to 60% appearing once. The clonotype comes from an elderly man in good health. Sequences were obtained from blood.

The CDR3 DNA reads TGTGCCAGCAGCTTGGATGGGATTTACAATGAGCAGTTCTTC. Its translation: CASSLDGIYNEQFF. The V call is TRBV5-6, the J call TRBJ2-1; D remains ambiguous. This CDR3 has 14 amino acids. Between the trimmed V and J ends, which lost 0 bases and 4 bases, there was a span of 8 bases. The germline CDR1 and CDR2 sequences are SGHDT and YYEEEE.